The clone carrying this T cell receptor beta chain showed up just once. Its specificity is unknown. Profiling relied on immunoSEQ multiplex PCR, and the TCRdb table lists in-frame clones only, not all of them. Found here are roughly 75,000 clones, approximately 80% of them singletons; the top ten hold 3%. The CDR3 consists of 15 residues. The germline V gene encodes CDR1 MGHRA and CDR2 YSYEKL. V shed 6 bases and J 3 bases; nucleotides not matched to a gene: 5. This entry comes from a study of cytomegalovirus exposure and HLA in healthy donors. Study-wide results and caveats: The classifier reportedly diagnosed cytomegalovirus status with high sensitivity and specificity. Rarity marked most TCR sequences, yet some public TCRs occurred in many donors. In vitro work confirmed that a few CMV-associated chains recognize CMV antigens.

The TCR comes from a young man in good health and CMV-seronegative. The chain uses TRBV4-1 and TRBJ2-3; 11 bases are a match to TRBD1. Specimen: PBMCs. Written as DNA, the CDR3 is TGCGCCAGCAGACTCCGGGACAGGGGGACAGATACGCAGTATTTT. It yields the protein CASRLRDRGTDTQYF.